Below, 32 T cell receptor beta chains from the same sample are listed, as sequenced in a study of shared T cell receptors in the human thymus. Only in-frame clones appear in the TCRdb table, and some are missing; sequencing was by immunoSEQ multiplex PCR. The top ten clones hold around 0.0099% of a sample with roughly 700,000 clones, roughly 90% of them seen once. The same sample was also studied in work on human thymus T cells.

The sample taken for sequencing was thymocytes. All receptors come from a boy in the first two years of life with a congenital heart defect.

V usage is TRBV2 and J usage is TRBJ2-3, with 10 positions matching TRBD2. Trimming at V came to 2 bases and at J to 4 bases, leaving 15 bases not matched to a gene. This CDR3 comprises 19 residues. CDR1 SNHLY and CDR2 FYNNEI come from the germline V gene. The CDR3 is CASSEQVLGASGSPDTQYF. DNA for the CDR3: TGTGCCAGCAGTGAACAGGTTTTGGGTGCTAGCGGGAGCCCAGATACGCAGTATTTT.

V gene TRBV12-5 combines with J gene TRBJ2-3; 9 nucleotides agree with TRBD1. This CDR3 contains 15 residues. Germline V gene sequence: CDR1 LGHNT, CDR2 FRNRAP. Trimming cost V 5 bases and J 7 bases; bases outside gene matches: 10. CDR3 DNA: TGTGCTAGTGGTGGACGGGACAGGGAGACCTATACGCAGTATTTT. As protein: CASGGRDRETYTQYF.

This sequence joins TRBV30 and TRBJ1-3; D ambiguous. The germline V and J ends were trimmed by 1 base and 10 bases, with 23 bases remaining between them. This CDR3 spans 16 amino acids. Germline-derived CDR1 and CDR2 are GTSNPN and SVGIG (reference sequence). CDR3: CAWSGRGSSVKLTIYF. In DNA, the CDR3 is TGTGCCTGGAGTGGACGAGGGTCTTCCGTCAAATTGACCATATATTTT.

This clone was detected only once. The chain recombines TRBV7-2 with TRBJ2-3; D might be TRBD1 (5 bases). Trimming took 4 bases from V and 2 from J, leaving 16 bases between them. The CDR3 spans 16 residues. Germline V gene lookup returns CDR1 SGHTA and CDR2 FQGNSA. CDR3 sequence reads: CASSSDIVFITDTQYF. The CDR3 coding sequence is TGTGCCAGCAGCTCGGACATTGTTTTTATCACAGATACGCAGTATTTT.

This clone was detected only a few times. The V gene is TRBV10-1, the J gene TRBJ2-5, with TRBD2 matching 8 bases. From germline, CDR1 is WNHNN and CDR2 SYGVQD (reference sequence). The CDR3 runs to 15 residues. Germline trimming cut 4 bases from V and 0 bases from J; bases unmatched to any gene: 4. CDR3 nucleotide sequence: TGCGCCAGCAGTGCTGGACTAGCCGACCAAGAGACCCAGTACTTC. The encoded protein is CASSAGLADQETQYF.

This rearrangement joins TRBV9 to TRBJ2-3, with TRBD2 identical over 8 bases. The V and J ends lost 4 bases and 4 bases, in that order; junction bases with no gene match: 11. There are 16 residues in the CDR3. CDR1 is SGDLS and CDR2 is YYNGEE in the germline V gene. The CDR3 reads CASSLRAGALADTQYF. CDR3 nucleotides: TGTGCCAGCAGCCTCCGAGCGGGAGCGTTGGCAGATACGCAGTATTTT.

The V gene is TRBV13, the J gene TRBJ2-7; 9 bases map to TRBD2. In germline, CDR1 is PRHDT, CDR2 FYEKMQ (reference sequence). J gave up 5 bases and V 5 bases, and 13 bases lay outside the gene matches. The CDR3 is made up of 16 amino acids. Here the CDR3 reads CASSPTGGRAANEQYF. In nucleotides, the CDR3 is TGTGCCAGCAGCCCCACCGGCGGGAGGGCCGCAAACGAGCAGTACTTC.

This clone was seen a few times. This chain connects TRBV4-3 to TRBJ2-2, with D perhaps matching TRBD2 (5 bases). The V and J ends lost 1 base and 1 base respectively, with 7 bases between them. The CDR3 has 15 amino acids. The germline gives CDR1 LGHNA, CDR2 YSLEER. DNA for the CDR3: TGCGCCAGCAGCCAAGCAAGCGGGAACACCGGGGAGCTGTTTTTT. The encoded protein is CASSQASGNTGELFF.

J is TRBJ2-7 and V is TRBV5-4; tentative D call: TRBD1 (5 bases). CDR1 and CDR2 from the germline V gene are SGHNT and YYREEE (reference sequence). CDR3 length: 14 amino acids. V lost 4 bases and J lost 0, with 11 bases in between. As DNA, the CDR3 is TGTGCCAGCAGCCTAGGACACCACTCCTACGAGCAGTACTTC. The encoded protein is CASSLGHHSYEQYF.

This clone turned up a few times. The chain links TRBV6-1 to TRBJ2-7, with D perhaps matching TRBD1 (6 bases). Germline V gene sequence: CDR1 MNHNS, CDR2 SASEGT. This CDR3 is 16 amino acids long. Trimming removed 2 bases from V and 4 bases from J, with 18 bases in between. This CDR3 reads CASSERAPQGRYEQYF. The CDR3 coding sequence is TGTGCCAGCAGTGAAAGGGCGCCACAGGGTAGGTACGAGCAGTACTTC.

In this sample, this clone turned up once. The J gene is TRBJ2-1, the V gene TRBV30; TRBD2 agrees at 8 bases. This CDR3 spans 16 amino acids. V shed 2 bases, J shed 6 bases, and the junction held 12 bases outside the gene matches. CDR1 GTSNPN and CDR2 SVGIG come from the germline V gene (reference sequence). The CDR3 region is CAWSLYSGTRGNEQFF. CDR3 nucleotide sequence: TGTGCCTGGAGTCTCTACTCCGGGACTAGGGGCAATGAGCAGTTCTTC. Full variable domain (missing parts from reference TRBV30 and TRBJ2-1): SQTIHQWPATLVQPVGSPLSLECTVEGTSNPNLYWYRQAAGRGLQLLFYSVGIGQISSEVPQNLSASRPQDRQFILSSKKLLLSDSGFYLCAWSLYSGTRGNEQFFGPGTRLTVL.

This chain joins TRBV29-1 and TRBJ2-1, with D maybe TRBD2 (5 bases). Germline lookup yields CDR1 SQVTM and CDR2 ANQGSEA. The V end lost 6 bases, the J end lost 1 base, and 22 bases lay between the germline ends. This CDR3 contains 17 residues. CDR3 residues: CSVLSSAGGRSYNEQFF. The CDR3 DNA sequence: TGCAGCGTGTTGTCCTCCGCGGGCGGAAGGTCCTACAATGAGCAGTTCTTC.

The CDR3 region is CAWHHPTRTTGELFF. The CDR3, as DNA: TGTGCCTGGCACCACCCTACTAGAACCACCGGGGAGCTGTTTTTT. The chain links TRBV30 to TRBJ2-2, with D possibly being TRBD2 (5 bases). This CDR3 is built from 15 residues. Trimming pared 5 bases from V and 4 bases from J, leaving 17 bases between. CDR1 and CDR2 from the germline V gene are GTSNPN and SVGIG (reference sequence).

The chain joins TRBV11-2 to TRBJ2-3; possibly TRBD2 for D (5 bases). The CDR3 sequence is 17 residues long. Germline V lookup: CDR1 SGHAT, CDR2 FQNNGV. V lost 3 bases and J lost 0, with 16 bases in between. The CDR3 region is CASSFSKRKTSTDTQYF. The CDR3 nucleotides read TGTGCCAGCAGCTTCTCCAAGCGGAAGACTAGCACAGATACGCAGTATTTT.

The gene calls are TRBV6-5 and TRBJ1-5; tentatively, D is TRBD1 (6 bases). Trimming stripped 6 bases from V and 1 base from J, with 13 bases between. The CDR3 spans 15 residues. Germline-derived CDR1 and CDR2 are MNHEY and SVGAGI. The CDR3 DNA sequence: TGTGCCAGCAGCCCCGGACAGCTCAGCAATCAGCCCCAGCATTTT. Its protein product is CASSPGQLSNQPQHF.

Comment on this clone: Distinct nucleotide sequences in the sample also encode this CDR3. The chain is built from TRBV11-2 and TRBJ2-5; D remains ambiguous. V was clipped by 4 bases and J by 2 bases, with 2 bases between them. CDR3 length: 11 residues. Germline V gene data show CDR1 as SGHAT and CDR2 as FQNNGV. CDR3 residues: CASSSQETQYF. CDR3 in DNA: TGTGCCAGCAGCTCTCAAGAGACCCAGTACTTC.

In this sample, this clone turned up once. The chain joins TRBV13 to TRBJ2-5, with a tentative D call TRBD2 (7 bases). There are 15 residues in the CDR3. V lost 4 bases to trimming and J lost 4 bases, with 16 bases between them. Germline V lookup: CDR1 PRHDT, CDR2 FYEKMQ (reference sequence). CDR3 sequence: CASSSRRGGGETQYF. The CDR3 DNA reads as TGTGCCAGCAGCTCGCGCCGCGGGGGCGGAGAGACCCAGTACTTC.

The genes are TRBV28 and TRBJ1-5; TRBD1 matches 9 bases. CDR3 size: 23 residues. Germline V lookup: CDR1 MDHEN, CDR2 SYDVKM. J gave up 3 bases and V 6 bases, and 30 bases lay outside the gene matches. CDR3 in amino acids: CASRGDREVNQRAAREVNQPQHF. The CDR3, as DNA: TGTGCCAGCAGGGGGGACAGGGAGGTCAATCAGCGCGCGGCCAGGGAGGTCAATCAGCCCCAGCATTTT. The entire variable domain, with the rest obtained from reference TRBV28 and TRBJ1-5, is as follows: DVKVTQSSRYLVKRTGEKVFLECVQDMDHENMFWYRQDPGLGLRLIYFSYDVKMKEKGDIPEGYSVSREKKERFSLILESASTNQTSMYLCASRGDREVNQRAAREVNQPQHFGDGTRLSIL.

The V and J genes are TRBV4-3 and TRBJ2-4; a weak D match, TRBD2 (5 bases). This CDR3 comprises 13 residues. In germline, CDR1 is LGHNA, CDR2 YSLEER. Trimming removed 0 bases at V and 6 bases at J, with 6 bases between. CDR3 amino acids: CASSQEEGNIQYF. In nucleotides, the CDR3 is TGCGCCAGCAGCCAAGAAGAGGGAAACATTCAGTACTTC.

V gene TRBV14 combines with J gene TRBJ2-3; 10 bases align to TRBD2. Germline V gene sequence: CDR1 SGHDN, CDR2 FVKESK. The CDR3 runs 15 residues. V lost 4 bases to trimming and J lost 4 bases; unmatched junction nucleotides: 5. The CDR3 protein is CASSPPGLAPDTQYF. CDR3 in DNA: TGTGCCAGCAGCCCTCCGGGACTAGCGCCAGATACGCAGTATTTT.

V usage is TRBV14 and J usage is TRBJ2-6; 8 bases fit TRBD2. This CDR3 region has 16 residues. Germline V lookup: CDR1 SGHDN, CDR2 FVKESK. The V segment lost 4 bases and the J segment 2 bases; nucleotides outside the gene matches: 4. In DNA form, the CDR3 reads TGTGCCAGCAGCCCAGCGGGAGAGACTGGGGCCAACGTCCTGACTTTC. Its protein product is CASSPAGETGANVLTF.

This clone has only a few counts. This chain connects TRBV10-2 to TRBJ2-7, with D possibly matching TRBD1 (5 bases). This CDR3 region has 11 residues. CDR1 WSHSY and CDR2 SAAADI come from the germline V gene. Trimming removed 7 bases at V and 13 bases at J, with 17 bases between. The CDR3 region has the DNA TGCGCCAGCACTCTCACAGGTCGACCTTACTTC. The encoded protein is CASTLTGRPYF.

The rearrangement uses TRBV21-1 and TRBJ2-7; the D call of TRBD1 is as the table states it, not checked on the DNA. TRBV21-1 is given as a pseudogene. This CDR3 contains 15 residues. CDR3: CASSKPRPPSYEQYF. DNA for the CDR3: TGTGCCAGCAGCAAACCCAGGCCTCCCTCCTACGAGCAGTACTTC.

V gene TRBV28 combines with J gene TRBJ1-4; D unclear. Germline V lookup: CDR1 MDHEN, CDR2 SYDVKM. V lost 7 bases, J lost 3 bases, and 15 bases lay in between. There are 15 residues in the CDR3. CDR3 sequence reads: CASTRGPGSNEKLFF. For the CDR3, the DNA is TGTGCCAGCACCCGAGGACCGGGATCTAATGAAAAACTGTTTTTT.

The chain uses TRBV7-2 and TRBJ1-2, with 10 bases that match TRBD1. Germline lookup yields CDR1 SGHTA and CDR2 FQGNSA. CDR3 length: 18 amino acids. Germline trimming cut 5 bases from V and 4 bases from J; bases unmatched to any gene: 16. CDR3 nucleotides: TGTGCCAGCAGCCCGACCAACCGGGACAGGGGTGTTGTCTATGGCTACACCTTC. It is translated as CASSPTNRDRGVVYGYTF.

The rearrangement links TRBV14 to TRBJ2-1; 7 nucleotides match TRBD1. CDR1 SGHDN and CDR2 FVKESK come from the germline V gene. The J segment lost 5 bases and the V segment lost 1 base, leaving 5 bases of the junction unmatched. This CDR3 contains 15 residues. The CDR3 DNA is TGTGCCAGCAGCCAAGGAGGGGGCGGCGACAATGAGCAGTTCTTC. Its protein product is CASSQGGGGDNEQFF.

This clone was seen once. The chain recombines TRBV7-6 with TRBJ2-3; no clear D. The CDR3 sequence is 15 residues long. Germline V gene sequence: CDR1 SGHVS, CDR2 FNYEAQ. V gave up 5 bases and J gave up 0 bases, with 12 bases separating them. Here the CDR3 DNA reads TGTGCCAGCAGCCCGAGGAATCCTAGCACAGATACGCAGTATTTT. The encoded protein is CASSPRNPSTDTQYF. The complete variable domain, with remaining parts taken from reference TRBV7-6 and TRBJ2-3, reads GAGVSQSPRYKVTKRGQDVALRCDPISGHVSLYWYRQALGQGPEFLTYFNYEAQQDKSGLPNDRFSAERPEGSISTLTIQRTEQRDSAMYRCASSPRNPSTDTQYFGPGTRLTVL.

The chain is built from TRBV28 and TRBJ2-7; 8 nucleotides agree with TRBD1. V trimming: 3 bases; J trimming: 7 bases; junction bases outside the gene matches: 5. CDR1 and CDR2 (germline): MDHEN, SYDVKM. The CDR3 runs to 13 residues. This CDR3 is CASSLSGGWEQYF. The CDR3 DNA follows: TGTGCCAGCAGTTTGTCAGGGGGCTGGGAGCAGTACTTC. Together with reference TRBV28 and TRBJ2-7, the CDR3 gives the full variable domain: DVKVTQSSRYLVKRTGEKVFLECVQDMDHENMFWYRQDPGLGLRLIYFSYDVKMKEKGDIPEGYSVSREKKERFSLILESASTNQTSMYLCASSLSGGWEQYFGPGTRLTVT.

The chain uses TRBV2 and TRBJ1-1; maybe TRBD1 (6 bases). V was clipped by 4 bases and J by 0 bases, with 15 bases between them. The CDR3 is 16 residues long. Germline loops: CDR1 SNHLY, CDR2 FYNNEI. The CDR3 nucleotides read TGTGCCAGCAGTGCCACACAGGGATCGATGAACACTGAAGCTTTCTTT. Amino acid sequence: CASSATQGSMNTEAFF.

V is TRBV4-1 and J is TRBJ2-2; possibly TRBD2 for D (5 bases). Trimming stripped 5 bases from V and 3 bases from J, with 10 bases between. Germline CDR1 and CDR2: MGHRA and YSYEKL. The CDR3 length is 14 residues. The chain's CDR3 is CASSTQRYTGELFF. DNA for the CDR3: TGCGCCAGCAGCACGCAGCGGTACACCGGGGAGCTGTTTTTT.

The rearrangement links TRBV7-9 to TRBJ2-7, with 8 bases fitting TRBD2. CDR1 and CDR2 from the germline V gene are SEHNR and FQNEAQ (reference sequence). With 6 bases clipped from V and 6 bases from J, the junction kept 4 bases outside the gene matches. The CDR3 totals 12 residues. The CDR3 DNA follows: TGTGCCAGCAGTTCCAGCGGGGGCGAGCAGTACTTC. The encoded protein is CASSSSGGEQYF.

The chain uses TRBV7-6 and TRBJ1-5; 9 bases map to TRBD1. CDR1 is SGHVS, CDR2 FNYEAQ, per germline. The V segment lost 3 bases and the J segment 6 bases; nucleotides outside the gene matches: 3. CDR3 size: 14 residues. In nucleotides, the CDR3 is TGTGCCAGCAGCTTCGGGACAGGGAGTCAGCCCCAGCATTTT. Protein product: CASSFGTGSQPQHF.